This T cell receptor beta chain appears in the sequencing data of a study of technical replicates of blood from a handful of donors (dated by TCRdb to the late 2010s). With respect to this clone: This receptor's antigen is unknown. No base quality values were provided; no much bigger clone lies one nucleotide off.

The library was prepared using the immunoSEQ multiplex PCR assay. TCRdb took this table from immuneACCESS and kept in-frame rearrangements with V and J called. Such tables lack part of the clones; where checked against another copy, unresolved V genes explain under half of the gap, and the rest is unexplained. This sample is represented by 80,000 or so clones; 94% of them were singletons. The biggest ten clones account for 0.39% of the sample. According to the germline V gene (reference sequence), CDR1 reads MNHNY and CDR2 reads SVGAGI. The junction shows trimming of 5 bases on V and 3 bases on J, and the gene matches do not reach 4 bases of it. There are 14 amino acids in the CDR3, from cysteine to phenylalanine inclusive. This entry keeps only the CDR3 DNA: 42 bases, framed from base 1.

The rearranged chain carries TRBV6-6 and TRBJ1-5; 7 nucleotides in the junction match TRBD1. Sequenced material: T cells isolated from PBMCs. The TCR comes from a human donor in good health. Read as DNA, the sequence is TGTGCCAGCAGTCCCGGGACAGTCAATCAGCCCCAGCATTTT. It encodes CASSPGTVNQPQHF.